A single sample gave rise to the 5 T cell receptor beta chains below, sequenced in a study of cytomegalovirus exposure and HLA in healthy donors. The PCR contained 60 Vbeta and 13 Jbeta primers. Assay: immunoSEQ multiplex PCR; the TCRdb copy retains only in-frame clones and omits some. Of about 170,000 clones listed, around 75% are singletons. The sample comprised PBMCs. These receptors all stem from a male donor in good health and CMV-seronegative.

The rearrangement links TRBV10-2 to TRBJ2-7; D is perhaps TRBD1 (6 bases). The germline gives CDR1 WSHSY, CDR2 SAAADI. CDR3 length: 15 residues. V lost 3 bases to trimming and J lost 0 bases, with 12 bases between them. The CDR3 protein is CASSDWTEYSYEQYF. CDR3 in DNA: TGCGCCAGCAGTGATTGGACAGAATACTCCTACGAGCAGTACTTC.

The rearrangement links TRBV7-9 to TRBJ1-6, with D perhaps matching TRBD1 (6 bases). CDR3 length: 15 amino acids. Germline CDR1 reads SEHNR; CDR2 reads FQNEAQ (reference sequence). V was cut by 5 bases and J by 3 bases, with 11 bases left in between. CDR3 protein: CASSKVRGYNSPLHF. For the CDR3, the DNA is TGTGCCAGCAGCAAAGTCAGGGGCTATAATTCACCCCTCCACTTT.

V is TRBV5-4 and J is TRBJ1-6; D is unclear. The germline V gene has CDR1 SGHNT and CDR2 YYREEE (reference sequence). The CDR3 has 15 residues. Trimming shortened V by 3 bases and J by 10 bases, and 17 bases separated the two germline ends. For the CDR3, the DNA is TGTGCCAGCAGCTCCGAATCGAGACGCGGGTCACCCCTCCACTTT. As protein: CASSSESRRGSPLHF.

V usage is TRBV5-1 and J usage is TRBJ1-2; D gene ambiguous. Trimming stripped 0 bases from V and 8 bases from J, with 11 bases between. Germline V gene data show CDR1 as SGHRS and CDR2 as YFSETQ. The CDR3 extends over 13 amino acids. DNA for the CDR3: TGCGCCAGCAGCTTGGACCCCCTAATAGGCTACACCTTC. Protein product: CASSLDPLIGYTF.

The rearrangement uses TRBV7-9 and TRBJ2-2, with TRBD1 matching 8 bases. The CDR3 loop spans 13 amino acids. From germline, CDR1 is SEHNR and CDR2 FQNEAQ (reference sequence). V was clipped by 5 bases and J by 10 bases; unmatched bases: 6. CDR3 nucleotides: TGTGCCAGCAGCCCCAGGGGGCGCGAGGAGCTGTTTTTT. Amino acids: CASSPRGREELFF.